This T cell receptor (beta chain) was identified in a study of chemoradiotherapy in HPV16-positive cancers. Study outcomes and limitations: Candidate HPV-specific clones and E7-related TCR motifs grew in tumor during treatment.

This CDR3 spans 16 amino acids. Losses at the gene ends were 4 bases for V and 1 base for J; bases not matched to a gene: 9. Germline-derived CDR1 and CDR2 are SGHRS and YFSETQ. Assay used: immunoSEQ multiplex PCR; TCRdb lists only in-frame clones, some missing. The table records 20,000 to 25,000 clones, 87% of them present only once. Worth noting for this clone: Antigen specificity is unknown.

The rearrangement joins TRBV5-1 to TRBJ2-5; 8 positions agree with TRBD1. This material consisted of blood, taken from a patient who underwent chemoradiotherapy. This receptor was identified in a human donor with HPV-associated anogenital cancer. The CDR3 loop is CASSPSPQGVQETQYF. In DNA form, the CDR3 reads TGCGCCAGCAGCCCGTCTCCACAGGGGGTCCAAGAGACCCAGTACTTC.